This T cell receptor (beta chain) was profiled in a study of regulatory T cells. Primers: 52 TRBV forward and 13 TRBJ reverse. The method was immunoSEQ multiplex PCR; TCRdb's version includes in-frame clones alone and lacks a portion of them. This sample has around 2,500 clones, with under 95% found just once. The ends were cut back, 3 bases at V and 0 bases at J, with 10 bases in the middle. The CDR3 loop spans 15 amino acids. Germline V gene data show CDR1 as SEHNR and CDR2 as FQNEAQ (reference sequence). All CD3G-deficient patients showed autoimmunity, more severe in two. CD4+ T cells were divided by sorting: CD25-high CD127-low Tregs, CD25-low CD127-high conventional cells. Of note for this clone: Its matching antigen is unknown.

Findings and limits, study-wide: Regulatory T cells from CD3G-deficient patients were less diverse than autologous conventional CD4+ cells and control regulatory cells.

The chain has TRBV7-9 and TRBJ2-3; a possible D gene is TRBD2 (5 bases). Source material: CD4+ Tregs sorted from blood. The TCR sequence derives from a child under 18 with CD3G deficiency. The CDR3 nucleotides are TGTGCCAGCAGCTTCAACGGGATTAGCACAGATACGCAGTATTTT. It yields the protein CASSFNGISTDTQYF.